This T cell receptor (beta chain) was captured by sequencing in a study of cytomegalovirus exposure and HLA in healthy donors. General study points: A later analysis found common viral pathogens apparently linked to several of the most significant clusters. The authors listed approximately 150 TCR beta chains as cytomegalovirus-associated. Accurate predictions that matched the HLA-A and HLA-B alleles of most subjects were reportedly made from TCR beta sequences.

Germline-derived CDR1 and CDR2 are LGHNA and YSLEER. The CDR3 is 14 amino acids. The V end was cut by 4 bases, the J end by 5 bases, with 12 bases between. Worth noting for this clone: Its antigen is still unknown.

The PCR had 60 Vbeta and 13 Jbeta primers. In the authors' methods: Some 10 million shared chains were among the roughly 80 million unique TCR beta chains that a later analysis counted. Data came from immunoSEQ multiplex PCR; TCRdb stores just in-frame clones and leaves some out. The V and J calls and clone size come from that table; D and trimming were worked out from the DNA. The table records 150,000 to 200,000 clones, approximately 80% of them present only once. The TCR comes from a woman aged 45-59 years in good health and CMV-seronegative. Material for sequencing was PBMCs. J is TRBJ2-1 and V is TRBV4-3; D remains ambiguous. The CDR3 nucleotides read TGCGCCAGCAGCCTTACTCCACCCGACAATGAGCAGTTCTTC. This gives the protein CASSLTPPDNEQFF.